This T cell receptor (beta chain) was identified during a study of cytomegalovirus exposure and HLA in healthy donors. Background on the study: The roughly 120 validation repertoires matched the 500 to 750 first-cohort repertoires in platform, a later analysis reported. The study's findings and limits: It was reported that the classifier diagnosed cytomegalovirus status with high specificity and sensitivity in both the original and validation cohorts.

This CDR3 has 18 residues. Trimming took 4 bases from V and 0 from J, leaving 19 bases between them. Germline V gene data show CDR1 as MNHNS and CDR2 as SASEGT. Some clones are missing from TCRdb's copy, which holds only in-frame ones; the method was immunoSEQ multiplex PCR. The sample includes 150,000 to 200,000 clones, more than 70% of them seen just once. To note about this clone: Its antigen is unidentified.

This chain joins TRBV6-1 and TRBJ2-1; D is undetermined. This TCR was recovered from a man aged 25 to 45 in good health and CMV-seropositive. The sequenced sample was PBMCs. The CDR3 loop is CASSGPTALSSSYNEQFF. The CDR3, as DNA: TGTGCCAGCAGTGGCCCAACGGCGCTTTCTAGCTCCTACAATGAGCAGTTCTTC.